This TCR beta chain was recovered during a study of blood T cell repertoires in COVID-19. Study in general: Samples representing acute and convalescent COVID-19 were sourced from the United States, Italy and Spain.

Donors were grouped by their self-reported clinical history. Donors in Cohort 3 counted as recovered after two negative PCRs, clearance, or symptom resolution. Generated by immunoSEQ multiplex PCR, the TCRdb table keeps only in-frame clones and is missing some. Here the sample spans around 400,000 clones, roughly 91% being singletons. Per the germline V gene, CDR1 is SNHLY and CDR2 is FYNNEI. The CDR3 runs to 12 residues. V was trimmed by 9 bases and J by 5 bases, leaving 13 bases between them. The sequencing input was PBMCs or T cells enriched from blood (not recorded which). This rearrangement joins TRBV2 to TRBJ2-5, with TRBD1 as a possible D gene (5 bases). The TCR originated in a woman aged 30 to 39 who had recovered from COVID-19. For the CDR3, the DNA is TGTGCCAGTTCAGGGCCGCGGGAGACCCAGTACTTC. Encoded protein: CASSGPRETQYF.